This T cell receptor beta chain was identified during a study of T cell repertoires in cytomegalovirus infection. Looking at the study overall: It was the public TCR beta signatures that indicated both CMV infection and matching HLA type. General observations from the study: HLA-C-restricted CMV clonotypes gave the most frequent clonotype in two of eight donors. Cumulative public TCR beta family frequency identified carriers of CMV plus the relevant HLA.

Germline CDR1 SGHVS, CDR2 FQNEAQ. CDR3 size: 15 residues. V lost 3 bases and J lost 1, with 12 bases in between. TCRdb independently ran MiXCR on the reads; one entry per CDR3 protein. The sample records about 450,000 distinct CDR3 sequences, roughly a third being singletons. Concerning this clonotype: Antigen specificity is unknown.

What was sequenced was PBMCs. V usage is TRBV7-8 and J usage is TRBJ2-5; D is possibly TRBD1 or TRBD2 (7 bases each). This clonotype was sampled from a human donor in good health (CMV status not recorded). Some clones in this sample may be carry-over from other donors' samples. The chain's CDR3 is CASSFRGGAQETQYF. The DNA of the CDR3 is TGTGCCAGCAGCTTCAGGGGGGGGGCCCAAGAGACCCAGTACTTC.